A single sample is the source of the 32 T cell receptor beta chains below, sequenced in a study of CD8+ T cells in alopecia areata. The treatment was: oral pan-JAK inhibitor, 5-10 mg twice daily. It was cDNA, reverse transcribed from extracted RNA, that served as the sequencing template. Sequenced by immunoSEQ multiplex PCR; TCRdb stores in-frame clones only, minus some. This sample yields some 42,000 clones, of which approximately 92% are seen a single time; 18% belongs to the top ten. The source was CD8+ T cells sorted from blood, collected at week 24, from a patient treated with tofacitinib. The receptor source for this set is a human donor with alopecia areata.

A word on this clone: Other DNA sequences in this specimen translate into the identical CDR3. The chain carries TRBV6-5 and TRBJ2-5, with D unresolved. This CDR3 has 12 residues. V gave up 5 bases and J gave up 5 bases, with 9 bases separating them. Germline CDR1 and CDR2: MNHEY and SVGAGI. This CDR3 reads CASSPAGETQYF. The CDR3 coding sequence is TGTGCCAGCAGTCCCGCTGGGGAGACCCAGTACTTC.

The rearrangement uses TRBV6-4 and TRBJ2-1; D gene uncertain. This CDR3 region has 14 residues. V was pared by 2 bases and J by 0 bases, with 5 bases between. Germline V gene data show CDR1 as MRHNA and CDR2 as SNTAGT. Here the CDR3 reads CASSDGSSYNEQFF. The CDR3 nucleotides are TGTGCCAGCAGTGACGGTAGCTCCTACAATGAGCAGTTCTTC.

This sequence joins TRBV27 and TRBJ2-7; 10 bases agree with TRBD1. J lost 7 bases, V lost 7 bases, and 13 bases had no gene match. CDR1 and CDR2 from the germline V gene are MNHEY and SMNVEV (reference sequence). The CDR3 is 15 amino acids. The CDR3 coding sequence is TGTGCCAGCACCTCGGGACAGGGGAAGGGTTGGGAGCAGTACTTC. Protein sequence: CASTSGQGKGWEQYF.

This clone has more than one count but fewer than ten. V and J are TRBV23-1 and TRBJ2-1, with D unclear. TRBV23-1 counts as an open reading frame of uncertain function. The germline V and J ends were trimmed by 4 bases and 5 bases, with 9 bases remaining between them. There are 13 residues in the CDR3. CDR3 protein: CASSLDPNNEQFF. The CDR3 DNA sequence: TGCGCCAGCAGTCTCGACCCAAACAATGAGCAGTTCTTC.

The J gene is TRBJ2-5, the V gene TRBV6-5, with unresolved D. Germline V CDR1 and CDR2: MNHEY, SVGAGI. V was cut by 10 bases and J by 3 bases, with 9 bases left in between. The CDR3 runs to 11 residues. The CDR3 sequence is CATGTEETQYF. The CDR3 coding sequence is TGTGCCACTGGAACAGAAGAGACCCAGTACTTC.

The gene calls are TRBV6-5 and TRBJ2-5; D gene uncertain. The germline V and J ends were trimmed by 4 bases and 1 base, with 16 bases remaining between them. CDR1 MNHEY and CDR2 SVGAGI come from the germline V gene. There are 16 residues in the CDR3. The CDR3 coding sequence is TGTGCCAGCAGTTCCCAGTTAACGACCCTCCAAGAGACCCAGTACTTC. It translates to CASSSQLTTLQETQYF.

CDR3: CASSQETGFSYNEQFF. The CDR3 bases are TGCGCCAGCAGCCAAGAGACAGGGTTCTCCTACAATGAGCAGTTCTTC. The chain has TRBV4-3 and TRBJ2-1, with TRBD1 matching over 7 bases. With V trimmed by 0 bases and J by 0 bases, 2 bases remained unmatched. CDR1 is LGHNA and CDR2 is YSLEER in the germline V gene. The CDR3 sequence is 16 residues long.

The chain uses TRBV7-9 and TRBJ1-1; perhaps TRBD1 as D (5 bases). Trimming took off 10 bases at V and 1 base at J, with 16 bases between the two ends. CDR3 size: 14 residues. Germline V CDR1 and CDR2: SEHNR, FQNEAQ (reference sequence). CDR3 sequence reads: CATQPGEGNTEAFF. The CDR3 DNA is TGTGCCACCCAACCGGGGGAGGGGAACACTGAAGCTTTCTTT.

The chain employs TRBV6-5 and TRBJ2-7; 8 bases match TRBD1. V lost 5 bases, J lost 0 bases, and 6 bases stayed unmatched. This CDR3 is 15 amino acids long. Germline CDR1 is MNHEY and CDR2 is SVGAGI. CDR3 sequence (DNA): TGTGCCAGCAGTCCGTCCGACAGGGGCTCCTACGAGCAGTACTTC. This translates into CASSPSDRGSYEQYF.

The chain recombines TRBV12-5 with TRBJ2-7; D remains unclear. Germline CDR1 and CDR2: LGHNT and FRNRAP. The CDR3 is 14 amino acids. The V end was cut by 7 bases, the J end by 0 bases, with 13 bases between. The CDR3 loop reads CASALGRSSYEQYF. The CDR3 nucleotides read TGTGCTAGTGCCCTGGGCCGCAGCTCCTACGAGCAGTACTTC. Drawing the rest from reference TRBV12-5 and TRBJ2-7, the complete variable domain is DARVTQTPRHKVTEMGQEVTMRCQPILGHNTVFWYRQTMMQGLELLAYFRNRAPLDDSGMPKDRFSAEMPDATLATLKIQPSEPRDSAVYFCASALGRSSYEQYFGPGTRLTVT.

The chain links TRBV7-9 to TRBJ2-3; 7 nucleotides agree with TRBD2. In germline, CDR1 is SEHNR, CDR2 FQNEAQ (reference sequence). The CDR3 consists of 16 residues. V shed 1 base and J 3 bases; nucleotides not matched to a gene: 7. CDR3 region: CASSLELGLETDTQYF. The CDR3 region has the DNA TGTGCCAGCAGCTTAGAATTAGGACTAGAAACAGATACGCAGTATTTT.

Comments on this clone: The identical CDR3 is also encoded by other nucleotide sequences in the sample. The chain carries TRBV27 and TRBJ2-5, with D unresolved. The CDR3 loop spans 13 amino acids. The ends were cut back, 5 bases at V and 1 base at J, with 8 bases in the middle. The germline gives CDR1 MNHEY, CDR2 SMNVEV (reference sequence). CDR3 coding DNA: TGTGCCAGCAGTCTCCGGGCCCAAGAGACCCAGTACTTC. Translated, it gives CASSLRAQETQYF.

V is TRBV19 and J is TRBJ1-1; unclear D gene. Germline CDR1 and CDR2: LNHDA and SQIVND (reference sequence). The germline V and J ends were trimmed by 9 bases and 2 bases, with 16 bases remaining between them. There are 14 residues in the CDR3. CDR3 protein: CASSLWEYNTEAFF. The CDR3 region has the DNA TGTGCCAGCAGCCTGTGGGAATATAACACTGAAGCTTTCTTT. Complete variable domain (other parts from reference TRBV19 and TRBJ1-1): DGGITQSPKYLFRKEGQNVTLSCEQNLNHDAMYWYRQDPGQGLRLIYYSQIVNDFQKGDIAEGYSVSREKKESFPLTVTSAQKNPTAFYLCASSLWEYNTEAFFGQGTRLTVV.

V gene TRBV6-5 combines with J gene TRBJ1-2, with TRBD1 identical over 8 bases. V lost 5 bases, J lost 6 bases, and 11 bases stayed unmatched. From germline, CDR1 is MNHEY and CDR2 SVGAGI. The CDR3 runs to 15 residues. CDR3 nucleotide sequence: TGTGCCAGCAGTACAACGACAGGGGCAATAGATGGCTACACCTTC. Its protein product is CASSTTTGAIDGYTF.

J is TRBJ2-7 and V is TRBV6-4; no definite D call. This CDR3 is built from 14 residues. CDR1 is MRHNA and CDR2 is SNTAGT in the germline V gene. V was clipped by 5 bases and J by 2 bases, with 13 bases between them. The CDR3 DNA follows: TGTGCCAGCAGTTACAACCAGCAAACCTACGAGCAGTACTTC. Its translation: CASSYNQQTYEQYF.

The rearrangement links TRBV28 to TRBJ2-7, with D possibly being TRBD1 or TRBD2 (5 bases each). This CDR3 is 14 amino acids long. Trimming took 4 bases from V and 3 from J, leaving 13 bases between them. Germline V gives CDR1 MDHEN, CDR2 SYDVKM. For the CDR3, the DNA is TGTGCCAGCAGTTCTCCGGGGCCCGGCTACGAGCAGTACTTC. Encoded protein: CASSSPGPGYEQYF.

V is TRBV11-2 and J is TRBJ2-4, with a tentative D call TRBD2 (5 bases). Per the germline V gene, CDR1 is SGHAT and CDR2 is FQNNGV. Between the trimmed V and J ends, which lost 5 bases and 0 bases, there was a span of 11 bases. The CDR3 sequence is 15 residues long. Here the CDR3 reads CASSPSREAKNIQYF. In DNA, the CDR3 is TGTGCCAGCAGCCCCAGCCGGGAAGCCAAAAACATTCAGTACTTC. Complete variable domain (other parts from reference TRBV11-2 and TRBJ2-4): EAGVAQSPRYKIIEKRQSVAFWCNPISGHATLYWYQQILGQGPKLLIQFQNNGVVDDSQLPKDRFSAERLKGVDSTLKIQPAKLEDSAVYLCASSPSREAKNIQYFGAGTRLSVL.

V and J are TRBV27 and TRBJ2-3, with D possibly being TRBD2 (7 bases). Germline assignment: CDR1 MNHEY and CDR2 SMNVEV (reference sequence). Trimming took 5 bases from V and 0 from J, leaving 12 bases between them. The CDR3 contains 15 residues. The CDR3 here is CASSGRGSSTDTQYF. The CDR3 bases are TGTGCCAGCAGTGGGAGGGGGAGTAGCACAGATACGCAGTATTTT.

This clone showed up just once. The CDR3 region is CASSGQGGKNIQYF. DNA for the CDR3: TGTGCCAGCAGCGGACAGGGTGGCAAAAACATTCAGTACTTC. The chain combines TRBV6-1 with TRBJ2-4; 8 bases match TRBD1. V lost 6 bases, J lost 3 bases, and 4 bases stayed unmatched. The CDR3 contains 14 residues. CDR1 and CDR2 from the germline V gene are MNHNS and SASEGT.

This chain connects TRBV6-5 to TRBJ2-7; D is unclear. Trimming took 5 bases from V and 2 from J, leaving 13 bases between them. Germline CDR1 is MNHEY and CDR2 is SVGAGI. This CDR3 contains 14 residues. The CDR3 here is CASSEVYLPYEQYF. DNA of the CDR3: TGTGCCAGCAGTGAAGTGTACCTACCCTACGAGCAGTACTTC.

The table lists this clone with a count of one. The CDR3, as DNA: TGTGCCAGCAGCCAAAACAGGGGGAGAGACACAGATACGCAGTATTTT. Its protein product is CASSQNRGRDTDTQYF. The V call is TRBV5-6, the J call TRBJ2-3; 8 bases are a match to TRBD1. CDR1 and CDR2 from the germline V gene are SGHDT and YYEEEE. Losses at the gene ends were 4 bases for V and 2 bases for J; bases not matched to a gene: 9. The CDR3 sequence is 16 residues long.

The V and J genes are TRBV9 and TRBJ2-7; 10 bases match TRBD1. CDR1 is SGDLS, CDR2 YYNGEE, per germline. V shed 5 bases, J shed 0 bases, and the junction held 5 bases outside the gene matches. The length of the CDR3 is 15 residues. CDR3 protein: CASSDDRGPSYEQYF. The CDR3 DNA reads TGTGCCAGCAGTGACGACAGGGGGCCCTCCTACGAGCAGTACTTC.

The rearrangement joins TRBV4-1 to TRBJ2-7; the D gene could be TRBD1 or TRBD2 (5 bases each). Looked up from germline, CDR1 is MGHRA and CDR2 is YSYEKL. V lost 3 bases and J lost 4, with 10 bases in between. There are 13 residues in the CDR3. As DNA, the CDR3 is TGCGCCAGCAGCCAGACAGAGGGGTACGAGCAGTACTTC. Translation: CASSQTEGYEQYF.

The rearrangement links TRBV10-2 to TRBJ2-7; 7 bases agree with TRBD1. Germline CDR1 WSHSY, CDR2 SAAADI. With V trimmed by 6 bases and J by 2 bases, 4 bases remained unmatched. The CDR3 extends over 13 amino acids. CDR3 nucleotides: TGCGCCAGCAGAGGGGACAGTACCTACGAGCAGTACTTC. This codes for CASRGDSTYEQYF.

The chain couples TRBV27 to TRBJ2-1; TRBD1 is a possible D gene (6 bases). Trimming took 7 bases from V and 9 from J, leaving 22 bases between them. The CDR3 contains 15 residues. CDR1 is MNHEY and CDR2 is SMNVEV in the germline V gene (reference sequence). The chain's CDR3 is CASIGLQGNNREQFF. CDR3 nucleotides: TGTGCCAGCATCGGCCTTCAGGGGAACAATCGTGAGCAGTTCTTC.

The chain is built from TRBV19 and TRBJ2-2; tentatively, D is TRBD2 (6 bases). The CDR3 extends over 13 amino acids. The V gene lost 10 bases and the J gene lost 2 bases, with 11 bases spanning the gap. Germline V gene lookup returns CDR1 LNHDA and CDR2 SQIVND (reference sequence). The CDR3 region has the DNA TGTGCCACCTCGGAGGGTAACACCGGGGAGCTGTTTTTT. This codes for CATSEGNTGELFF.

The sample holds one count of this clone. The CDR3 here is CASSLDGDTEAFF. Here the CDR3 DNA reads TGTGCCAGCAGCCTAGACGGGGACACTGAAGCTTTCTTT. This chain connects TRBV7-6 to TRBJ1-1; D ambiguous. Trimming shortened V by 5 bases and J by 3 bases, and 10 bases separated the two germline ends. Germline V gene lookup returns CDR1 SGHVS and CDR2 FNYEAQ. The CDR3 covers 13 residues.

The rearrangement uses TRBV30 and TRBJ2-1; 11 positions match TRBD2. The CDR3 extends over 14 amino acids. Looked up from germline, CDR1 is GTSNPN and CDR2 is SVGIG (reference sequence). V lost 7 bases, J lost 4 bases, and 6 bases stayed unmatched. CDR3 protein: CASKTSGAYNEQFF. In DNA form, the CDR3 reads TGTGCCTCGAAGACTAGCGGGGCGTACAATGAGCAGTTCTTC.

The genes are TRBV19 and TRBJ2-2; no clear D gene. This CDR3 is built from 10 residues. From germline, CDR1 is LNHDA and CDR2 SQIVND (reference sequence). The CDR3 protein is CAARTGELFF. CDR3 nucleotide sequence: TGTGCTGCTCGAACCGGGGAGCTGTTTTTT.

This rearrangement joins TRBV27 to TRBJ2-3; D not resolved. Germline V CDR1 and CDR2: MNHEY, SMNVEV (reference sequence). The V end lost 2 bases, the J end lost 2 bases, and 5 bases lay between the germline ends. The CDR3 sequence is 13 residues long. CDR3 nucleotide sequence: TGTGCCAGCAGTTTAGTGGCCACAGATACGCAGTATTTT. It translates to CASSLVATDTQYF.

The chain joins TRBV27 to TRBJ2-5; D is ambiguous. V was shortened by 5 bases and J by 6 bases, with 13 bases between the two germline ends. CDR1 is MNHEY and CDR2 is SMNVEV in the germline V gene (reference sequence). CDR3 length: 13 amino acids. The CDR3 coding sequence is TGTGCCAGCAGTGAGGCCAACGCGAAGACCCAGTACTTC. Encoded protein: CASSEANAKTQYF.

V gene TRBV27 combines with J gene TRBJ2-7, with D unresolved. CDR1 and CDR2 (germline): MNHEY, SMNVEV (reference sequence). The V end lost 1 base, the J end lost 4 bases, and 11 bases lay between the germline ends. The length of the CDR3 is 14 residues. The CDR3 loop reads CASSLLSSPYEQYF. The CDR3 nucleotides are TGTGCCAGCAGTTTATTATCTTCCCCATACGAGCAGTACTTC.